This T cell receptor beta chain is from a study of blood T cell repertoires in COVID-19. Recovery meant two consecutive negative NP/OP PCR tests, professional clearance, or resolved symptoms. Trimming took 4 bases from V and 12 from J; bases not matched to a gene: 9. CDR1 is PRHDT, CDR2 FYEKMQ, per germline (reference sequence). The CDR3 totals 13 residues. Authors' processing steps: Amplification from reference gene primers served as the basis for estimated nucleated cell counts. Using immunoSEQ multiplex PCR, the repertoire was profiled, and TCRdb retains in-frame clones only, with some absent. The V and J calls and clone size come from that table; D and trimming were worked out from the DNA. The repertoire has around 200,000 clones, around 89% of them found once; the top ten carry roughly 2.7%.

This sequence joins TRBV13 and TRBJ1-2; 9 bases line up with TRBD1. This clonotype originated in a woman aged 25 to 39 who had recovered from COVID-19. Sequenced material: PBMCs or T cells enriched from blood (not recorded which). The DNA of the CDR3 is TGTGCCAGCAGCTCCATGCTGACAGGGGGAAACACCTTC. Translating it yields CASSSMLTGGNTF.